The text below deals with one T cell receptor (beta chain). The antigen is not known. The protocol was immunoSEQ multiplex PCR, while the TCRdb copy is restricted to in-frame clones and leaves out a portion. The sample has nearly 35,000 clones; more than 75% are singletons. These data belong to a study of T cell responses to AZD1222 COVID-19 vaccine. V lost 1 base, J lost 10 bases, and 5 bases stayed unmatched. The germline V gene has CDR1 SGHRS and CDR2 YFSETQ. The CDR3 is 14 amino acids. Study-wide results and caveats: Across spike, vaccine-associated CD4 TCRs were found, dominant at 160-218 and 743-854. The study identified only five to seven AZD1222 recipients as seropositive at baseline.

This sample comprised peripheral blood, obtained 28 days after the second AZD1222 dose. J is TRBJ1-6 and V is TRBV5-1, with 7 bases matching TRBD1. The TCR originated in an adult who received the AZD1222 COVID-19 vaccine. Written as DNA, the CDR3 is TGCGCCAGCAGCTTGCTTACAGGGGAATCACCCCTCCACTTT. Translation: CASSLLTGESPLHF. Looking up the rest from reference TRBV5-1 and TRBJ1-6 gives the full variable domain: KAGVTQTPRYLIKTRGQQVTLSCSPISGHRSVSWYQQTPGQGLQFLFEYFSETQRNKGNFPGRFSGRQFSNSRSEMNVSTLELGDSALYLCASSLLTGESPLHFGNGTRLTVT.